Listed here are 22 T cell receptor beta chains from one sample, sequenced in a study of early T cells in non-severe SARS-CoV-2 infection. TCRdb passed the 5' RACE reads through MiXCR, listing each CDR3 protein once. The profile shows some 77,000 distinct CDR3 sequences, less than 5.5% of them singletons. The sample in question was whole blood, obtained at baseline. All receptors derive from an adult who was a healthcare worker with PCR-confirmed SARS-CoV-2 infection or an uninfected control (not recorded which).

The rearrangement joins TRBV7-2 to TRBJ2-3; D is undetermined. In germline, CDR1 is SGHTA, CDR2 FQGNSA. CDR3 size: 12 residues. V was cut by 4 bases and J by 5 bases, with 7 bases left in between. CDR3: CASSWSLDTQYF. DNA for the CDR3: TGTGCCAGCAGCTGGTCATTAGATACGCAGTATTTT.

The rearrangement links TRBV5-1 to TRBJ2-5, with 16 bases that match TRBD2. The CDR3 loop spans 17 amino acids. From germline, CDR1 is SGHRS and CDR2 YFSETQ. V shed 3 bases, J shed 5 bases, and the junction held 7 bases outside the gene matches. For the CDR3, the DNA is TGCGCCAGCAGCTCCGGGACTAGCGGGAGGGCCAGGGAGACCCAGTACTTC. Amino acid sequence: CASSSGTSGRARETQYF.

This rearrangement joins TRBV7-9 to TRBJ2-6; TRBD1 matches 8 bases. Germline assignment: CDR1 SEHNR and CDR2 FQNEAQ (reference sequence). The CDR3 totals 16 residues. V was pared by 4 bases and J by 2 bases, with 4 bases of the junction left unmatched. In DNA, the CDR3 is TGTGCCAGCAGCTCCCGGACAGGGACTGGGGCCAACGTCCTGACTTTC. Translation: CASSSRTGTGANVLTF.

Note on this clonotype: Compared with germline, one end of the junction differs, possibly owing to a read error. The gene calls are TRBV9 and TRBJ1-1; unclear D gene. Germline CDR1 reads SGDLS; CDR2 reads YYNGEE. The CDR3 runs to 11 residues. CDR3 nucleotides: TGTGCCAGCGGCGTGGTAACTGAAGCTTTCTTT. This encodes CASGVVTEAFF.

In this sample, this clonotype turned up a few times. V is TRBV28 and J is TRBJ1-6; TRBD1 might be the D (5 bases). V shed 8 bases and J shed 10 bases, with 12 bases lying between them. CDR3 length: 12 amino acids. Germline-derived CDR1 and CDR2 are MDHEN and SYDVKM. Here the CDR3 reads CASGGGRSPLHF. In DNA, the CDR3 is TGTGCCAGCGGGGGGGGACGCTCACCCCTCCACTTT.

The rearrangement uses TRBV5-4 and TRBJ2-3; no definite D call. With 2 bases removed from V and 2 bases from J, the gap between germline ends came to 12 bases. This CDR3 spans 15 amino acids. Germline V gene data show CDR1 as SGHNT and CDR2 as YYREEE (reference sequence). CDR3: CASSFLEEPTDTQYF. The DNA of the CDR3 is TGTGCCAGCAGCTTTCTCGAGGAACCCACAGATACGCAGTATTTT.

This clonotype was picked up many times. The chain carries TRBV18 and TRBJ1-1; TRBD1 is a possible D gene (6 bases). This CDR3 is built from 14 residues. V was pared by 3 bases and J by 0 bases, with 8 bases between. Germline V gene data show CDR1 as KGHSH and CDR2 as LQKENI. As DNA, the CDR3 is TGTGCCAGCTCACCTCAGGGGTTGAACACTGAAGCTTTCTTT. As protein: CASSPQGLNTEAFF.

This clonotype was observed at least ten times. The CDR3 spells CASSPTLSGNIQYF. As DNA, the CDR3 is TGTGCCAGCTCACCAACGCTCAGCGGAAACATTCAGTACTTC. The V gene is TRBV18, the J gene TRBJ2-4; tentatively, D is TRBD2 (5 bases). This CDR3 region has 14 residues. CDR1 is KGHSH and CDR2 is LQKENI in the germline V gene. V was cut by 2 bases and J by 6 bases, with 11 bases left in between.

This sequence joins TRBV30 and TRBJ2-7; 9 bases are a match to TRBD1. The CDR3 extends over 14 amino acids. With 6 bases clipped from V and 7 bases from J, the junction kept 13 bases outside the gene matches. Looked up from germline, CDR1 is GTSNPN and CDR2 is SVGIG (reference sequence). CDR3 residues: CACLDGRQGEEQYF. Written as DNA, the CDR3 is TGTGCCTGTCTAGACGGACGACAGGGGGAAGAGCAGTACTTC.

Written as DNA, the CDR3 is TGTGCCAGCAGCTTAGGTGGGGACTACGAGCAGTACTTC. This gives the protein CASSLGGDYEQYF. The chain uses TRBV13 and TRBJ2-7; D call uncertain. This CDR3 comprises 13 residues. CDR1 PRHDT and CDR2 FYEKMQ come from the germline V gene (reference sequence). The V end was cut by 0 bases, the J end by 3 bases, with 6 bases between.

This clonotype was observed a handful of times. The V gene is TRBV7-2, the J gene TRBJ2-5; 11 bases are shared with TRBD2. Germline V CDR1 and CDR2: SGHTA, FQGNSA. The CDR3 runs to 14 residues. With V trimmed by 1 base and J by 10 bases, 5 bases remained unmatched. CDR3 residues: CASSLGPTSGSQYF. DNA of the CDR3: TGTGCCAGCAGCTTAGGCCCCACTAGCGGGAGCCAGTACTTC.

Ten or more counts support this clonotype. The chain employs TRBV5-1 and TRBJ1-5; D remains unclear. This CDR3 has 16 amino acids. The ends were cut back, 0 bases at V and 3 bases at J, with 13 bases in the middle. The V gene's germline CDR1 is SGHRS and CDR2 YFSETQ. CDR3 loop: CASSLASELYNQPQHF. The CDR3 coding sequence is TGCGCCAGCAGCTTGGCCTCGGAGCTTTACAATCAGCCCCAGCATTTT.

This clonotype showed up just a few times. This sequence joins TRBV25-1 and TRBJ2-1; 10 bases are shared with TRBD2. V was pared by 2 bases and J by 7 bases, with 8 bases of the junction left unmatched. The CDR3 runs to 16 residues. Germline lookup yields CDR1 MGHDK and CDR2 SYGVNS. The CDR3 loop is CASSEPGLAKGNEQFF. In DNA, the CDR3 is TGTGCCAGCAGTGAACCGGGACTAGCGAAGGGGAATGAGCAGTTCTTC. Full variable domain (remainder filled in from reference TRBV25-1 and TRBJ2-1): EADIYQTPRYLVIGTGKKITLECSQTMGHDKMYWYQQDPGMELHLIHYSYGVNSTEKGDLSSESTVSRIRTEHFPLTLESARPSHTSQYLCASSEPGLAKGNEQFFGPGTRLTVL.

This clonotype was counted at least ten times. CDR3 coding DNA: TGTGCCAGCAGCAACGAAGGAGGGATAGGGTCACCCCTCCACTTT. This translates into CASSNEGGIGSPLHF. V gene TRBV6-5 combines with J gene TRBJ1-6; D is unresolved. The V and J ends lost 6 bases and 10 bases respectively, with 19 bases between them. The CDR3 consists of 15 residues. Germline assignment: CDR1 MNHEY and CDR2 SVGAGI.

This clonotype has at least ten counts. J is TRBJ2-7 and V is TRBV25-1, with TRBD1 matching 10 bases. Germline V gene sequence: CDR1 MGHDK, CDR2 SYGVNS. Unmatched junction bases numbered 11, after V lost 0 bases and J lost 12 bases. The CDR3 is 15 residues long. CDR3 protein: CASSEYYIGQGERYF. As DNA, the CDR3 is TGTGCCAGCAGTGAATATTATATCGGACAGGGGGAACGGTACTTC.

This clonotype was seen ten or more times. The chain employs TRBV12-3 or TRBV12-4 and TRBJ2-3; D uncertain. CDR3 size: 14 residues. Deletions cut 5 bases from V and 2 bases from J, with 11 bases between. CDR3 in amino acids: CASSLRRYTDTQYF. CDR3 DNA sequence: TGTGCCAGCAGTCTCCGTCGATACACAGATACGCAGTATTTT.

The sample holds many counts of this clonotype. The chain uses TRBV24-1 and TRBJ1-5; D may be TRBD1 (5 bases). Between the trimmed V and J ends, which lost 1 base and 1 base, there was a span of 16 bases. CDR3 length equals 18 residues. In germline, CDR1 is KGHDR, CDR2 SFDVKD. As DNA, the CDR3 is TGTGCCACCAGTGATTTAGGAAGGGGAGGTCGAAGCAATCAGCCCCAGCATTTT. Protein: CATSDLGRGGRSNQPQHF.

This clonotype was counted a few times. The rearrangement uses TRBV19 and TRBJ2-7; 8 bases match TRBD1. This CDR3 has 14 residues. Germline V CDR1 and CDR2: LNHDA, SQIVND (reference sequence). Trimming removed 5 bases from V and 2 bases from J; junction bases left unmatched: 5. In DNA form, the CDR3 reads TGTGCCAGTAGTTCGAAACAGGGGGCCTACGAGCAGTACTTC. Its protein is CASSSKQGAYEQYF.

This clonotype was seen repeatedly, ten times or more. V gene TRBV18 combines with J gene TRBJ2-7; TRBD2 matches 9 bases. V lost 2 bases to trimming and J lost 2 bases; unmatched junction nucleotides: 4. CDR1 and CDR2 (germline): KGHSH, LQKENI. The CDR3 has 15 residues. CDR3 DNA sequence: TGTGCCAGCTCACCAACTAGCGGGTCGACCTACGAGCAGTACTTC. Translation gives CASSPTSGSTYEQYF.

This clonotype was seen ten or more times. This rearrangement joins TRBV7-8 to TRBJ1-1, with TRBD1 matching 12 bases. CDR1 is SGHVS, CDR2 FQNEAQ, per germline. The CDR3 has 16 amino acids. The ends lost 0 bases at V and 5 bases at J; junction bases unmatched: 4. CDR3 sequence: CASSLAGTGGRTEAFF. The CDR3 DNA reads TGTGCCAGCAGCTTAGCGGGGACAGGGGGCCGGACTGAAGCTTTCTTT. The variable domain in full, completed from reference TRBV7-8 and TRBJ1-1, reads GAGVSQSPRYKVAKRGQDVALRCDPISGHVSLFWYQQALGQGPEFLTYFQNEAQLDKSGLPSDRFFAERPEGSVSTLKIQRTQQEDSAVYLCASSLAGTGGRTEAFFGQGTRLTVV.

This clonotype occurred a few times. The genes are TRBV27 and TRBJ2-1; 9 nucleotides agree with TRBD2. This CDR3 is 15 amino acids long. The ends lost 7 bases at V and 7 bases at J; junction bases unmatched: 11. Germline V gives CDR1 MNHEY, CDR2 SMNVEV (reference sequence). The CDR3 coding sequence is TGTGCCAGCACCACACTAGCGGGCGATGTTAATGAGCAGTTCTTC. Protein: CASTTLAGDVNEQFF.

This clonotype showed up many times. The rearrangement links TRBV10-3 to TRBJ1-1, with D unresolved. Germline CDR1 ENHRY, CDR2 SYGVKD. V dropped 4 bases and J dropped 6 bases, with 18 bases sitting between them. The CDR3 is made up of 15 amino acids. The CDR3 loop is CAISGGVQTGPEAFF. The CDR3, as DNA: TGTGCCATCAGTGGTGGGGTCCAAACGGGTCCTGAAGCTTTCTTT.